This TCR beta chain was found in a study of CD8 T cells in ankylosing spondylitis. MiXCR, applied by TCRdb to the 5' RACE reads, yields one record per CDR3 protein. The top ten hold approximately 0.61% of the sample, which has 250,000 or so distinct CDR3 sequences, around 25% seen once. Findings and limits, study-wide: Reports say disease-linked clones showed up significantly more in matched ankylosing spondylitis synovial fluid. Disease-linked clones displayed a CD8+ phenotype and appeared relatively rarely in peripheral blood.

Losses at the gene ends were 0 bases for V and 10 bases for J; bases not matched to a gene: 0. CDR1 is DFQATT and CDR2 is SNEGSKA in the germline V gene (reference sequence). This CDR3 contains 13 residues. A few counts support this clonotype. The antigen is unknown. The chain couples TRBV20-1 to TRBJ1-6; 10 nucleotides align to TRBD1. The receptor comes from a male donor with ankylosing spondylitis or in good health (not recorded which). Sequencing was performed on blood, either unsorted or a sorted T cell fraction (not recorded which). Written as DNA, the CDR3 is TGCAGTGCTAGAGAGACAGGGGGCTCACCCCTCCACTTT. Translated, it gives CSARETGGSPLHF.